This T cell receptor (beta chain) was found in a study of tumor-infiltrating lymphocytes in localized non-small cell lung cancer. Study background: Patients included smokers and never-smokers with various histologies, some sampled after neoadjuvant chemotherapy. Resected tumor was paired with non-adjacent uninvolved lung from the same patient. Study results and limitations: Compared with uninvolved lung, tumors showed higher T cell infiltration by TCRbeta sequencing.

A remark on this clone: Its antigen is undetermined.

The table came from immunoSEQ multiplex PCR; TCRdb's copy has only in-frame clones and leaves some out. There are 25,000 to 35,000 clones in the sample; 80% to 90% occur only once, and approximately 2% lies in the top ten. Sequencing was performed on lung tumor tissue. The source of this sequence is a human donor with non-small cell lung cancer.

The CDR3 nucleotides are TGCGCCAGCAATAAGGCTGGTACAGGGGCTATGGACGAGCAGTACTTC. Amino acid sequence: CASNKAGTGAMDEQYF. The rearrangement links TRBV5-1 to TRBJ2-7; 7 positions agree with TRBD1. Unmatched junction bases numbered 17, after V lost 6 bases and J lost 5 bases. This CDR3 region has 16 residues. Germline V gene lookup returns CDR1 SGHRS and CDR2 YFSETQ.